The T cell receptor (beta chain) described here comes from a study of T cell responses to AZD1222 COVID-19 vaccine. For the study at large: Analyses pooled second doses at about 4 or about 12 weeks. The study's findings and limits: Clonal diversity was possibly underestimated, and the donors were mostly white British, with more females. None of the repertoires were sampled until the peak T cell response had passed. Seropositive AZD1222 recipients at baseline numbered only five to seven.

CDR3 size: 10 residues. CDR1 DFQATT and CDR2 SNEGSKA come from the germline V gene (reference sequence). The V and J ends lost 3 bases and 3 bases respectively, with 2 bases between them. This clone was picked up a small number of times. Its antigen is still unknown. Other DNA sequences of this sample code for an identical CDR3. The protocol was immunoSEQ multiplex PCR, while the TCRdb copy is restricted to in-frame clones and leaves out a portion. The data hold some 120,000 clones, with about 92% observed a single time. This sequence was found in an adult in good health. The source was peripheral blood, collected on day 0 of AZD1222 vaccination. The J gene is TRBJ1-2, the V gene TRBV20-1; D remains ambiguous. The CDR3 loop is CSARDYGYTF. Written as DNA, the CDR3 is TGCAGTGCTAGGGACTATGGCTACACCTTC.